The rows below give T cell receptor beta chains drawn from one sample of a study of cytomegalovirus exposure and HLA in healthy donors. Clones were read by immunoSEQ multiplex PCR, and TCRdb kept only the in-frame ones, dropping some. The table records 150,000 to 200,000 clones, 68% of them present only once. Sample: PBMCs. These receptor sequences come from a woman between 35 and 50 years old in good health and CMV-seropositive. CDR3s leave out the opening cysteine and the closing phenylalanine or tryptophan. The order of the fields is V gene, J gene, CDR3 protein.

v_gene: TRBV28; j_gene: TRBJ2-5; CDR3aa: ASSLLSPTGILETQY
v_gene: TRBV7-2; j_gene: TRBJ1-1; CDR3aa: ASSFWGQSPREAF
v_gene: TRBV4-1; j_gene: TRBJ1-2; CDR3aa: ASSQGDRGGYT
v_gene: TRBV28; j_gene: TRBJ1-1; CDR3aa: ASRTGGIVGAF
v_gene: TRBV5-1; j_gene: TRBJ2-3; CDR3aa: ASSLSSDTQY
v_gene: TRBV13; j_gene: TRBJ2-1; CDR3aa: ASSLQGTGNEQF
v_gene: TRBV19; j_gene: TRBJ2-5; CDR3aa: ASSIDQGYEETQY
v_gene: TRBV5-6; j_gene: TRBJ2-5; CDR3aa: ASSSLAGGETQY
v_gene: TRBV18; j_gene: TRBJ1-2; CDR3aa: ASSPSREGYGYT
v_gene: TRBV27; j_gene: TRBJ1-6; CDR3aa: ASSLQGSPLH
v_gene: TRBV14; j_gene: TRBJ2-3; CDR3aa: ASSQAGTSGGTDTQY
v_gene: TRBV5-6; j_gene: TRBJ1-2; CDR3aa: ASTSEGVGNYGYT
v_gene: TRBV2; j_gene: TRBJ1-1; CDR3aa: ASSERAGGRAF
v_gene: TRBV19; j_gene: TRBJ2-4; CDR3aa: ASSIETGTGHIQY
v_gene: TRBV19; j_gene: TRBJ1-5; CDR3aa: ASRFQEDQPQH
v_gene: TRBV29-1; j_gene: TRBJ2-1; CDR3aa: SVGLAGGEQF
v_gene: TRBV5-4; j_gene: TRBJ2-7; CDR3aa: ASSPIAGTSYEQY
v_gene: TRBV7-9; j_gene: TRBJ1-2; CDR3aa: ASSLRQTGYT
v_gene: TRBV19; j_gene: TRBJ2-6; CDR3aa: ASTLQGPLGAGANVLT
v_gene: TRBV10-3; j_gene: TRBJ2-3; CDR3aa: AISESGLAVTDTQY
v_gene: TRBV7-2; j_gene: TRBJ1-5; CDR3aa: ASSQQGGVGNQPQH
v_gene: TRBV6-5; j_gene: TRBJ1-6; CDR3aa: ASSARQGVPSPLH
v_gene: TRBV4-3; j_gene: TRBJ1-2; CDR3aa: ASSQEQGRVYGYT
v_gene: TRBV6-1; j_gene: TRBJ1-2; CDR3aa: ASSRAQGSWAGYT
v_gene: TRBV4-3; j_gene: TRBJ2-7; CDR3aa: ASSRLLAEHSYEQY
v_gene: TRBV7-2; j_gene: TRBJ1-1; CDR3aa: ASSLNRAAF
v_gene: TRBV6-5; j_gene: TRBJ2-7; CDR3aa: ASSWPSEQY
v_gene: TRBV7-9; j_gene: TRBJ2-7; CDR3aa: SSSLGDSHYEQY
v_gene: TRBV5-4; j_gene: TRBJ2-2; CDR3aa: ASSLTGTGELF
v_gene: TRBV9; j_gene: TRBJ2-7; CDR3aa: ASSVAGGSGQVVYEQY
v_gene: TRBV7-9; j_gene: TRBJ2-7; CDR3aa: ASSSSGSGFPYEQY
v_gene: TRBV4-1; j_gene: TRBJ2-3; CDR3aa: ASSQGQGASDTQY
v_gene: TRBV6-6; j_gene: .; CDR3aa: ASSYPSTGTYEQY
v_gene: TRBV2; j_gene: .; CDR3aa: ASRETGGVYEQY
v_gene: TRBV27; j_gene: TRBJ1-2; CDR3aa: ASSAAGNYGYT
v_gene: TRBV27; j_gene: TRBJ1-1; CDR3aa: ASRLTGSTEAF
v_gene: TRBV29-1; j_gene: TRBJ2-3; CDR3aa: SATGSGDTQY
v_gene: TRBV7-2; j_gene: TRBJ2-7; CDR3aa: ASSLNRILSYEQY
v_gene: TRBV4-3; j_gene: TRBJ1-2; CDR3aa: ASSQVIRHNPYGYT
v_gene: TRBV19; j_gene: TRBJ2-7; CDR3aa: ASSRQGAIYEQY
v_gene: TRBV6-5; j_gene: TRBJ2-2; CDR3aa: ASSYSTTGELF
v_gene: TRBV29-1; j_gene: TRBJ2-1; CDR3aa: SVEGRSTYNEQF
v_gene: TRBV10-3; j_gene: TRBJ1-2; CDR3aa: AISANRDGYT
v_gene: TRBV9; j_gene: TRBJ2-1; CDR3aa: ASSTTGGASSYNEQF
v_gene: TRBV5-6; j_gene: TRBJ2-3; CDR3aa: ASSLAGGTDTQY
v_gene: TRBV5-1; j_gene: TRBJ2-7; CDR3aa: ASSSGGTGIREQY
v_gene: TRBV25-1; j_gene: TRBJ2-7; CDR3aa: ASSEGSGGTYEQY
v_gene: TRBV5-1; j_gene: TRBJ2-3; CDR3aa: ASSLASSGGPLNTQY
v_gene: TRBV6-5; j_gene: TRBJ1-4; CDR3aa: ASRERTEANEKLF
v_gene: TRBV9; j_gene: TRBJ1-4; CDR3aa: ASSVGYQATNEKLF
v_gene: TRBV5-6; j_gene: TRBJ1-4; CDR3aa: ASSRADRATNEKLF